Included here is one T cell receptor (beta chain) sequence, with context. PCR amplification relied on 60 Vbeta primers (plus 13 Jbeta primers). TCRdb's table, derived via immunoSEQ multiplex PCR, lists solely in-frame clones and lacks some. Among some 140,000 clones, approximately 87% were seen once, and the ten largest hold 1.5%. The sample belongs to a study of cytomegalovirus exposure and HLA in healthy donors. The CDR3 sequence is 13 residues long. The ends were cut back, 5 bases at V and 0 bases at J, with 10 bases in the middle. The V gene's germline CDR1 is SQVTM and CDR2 ANQGSEA. Sequenced input: PBMCs. This chain links TRBV29-1 with TRBJ1-1; D unclear. The sequence was obtained from a man aged 40-50 years in good health and CMV-seronegative. The CDR3 nucleotides are TGCAGCGTTCTGAGTAGCGTGAACACTGAAGCTTTCTTT. Amino acid sequence: CSVLSSVNTEAFF. Drawing the rest from reference TRBV29-1 and TRBJ1-1, the complete variable domain is SAVISQKPSRDICQRGTSLTIQCQVDSQVTMMFWYRQQPGQSLTLIATANQGSEATYESGFVIDKFPISRPNLTFSTLTVSNMSPEDSSIYLCSVLSSVNTEAFFGQGTRLTVV.